The following is a T cell receptor (beta chain) sequence with its context. Germline assignment: CDR1 MDHEN and CDR2 SYDVKM. This CDR3 has 15 residues. The ends were cut back, 7 bases at V and 1 base at J, with 16 bases in the middle. The data belong to a study of blood T cell repertoires in COVID-19. Libraries were prepared by immunoSEQ multiplex PCR; TCRdb keeps only in-frame clonotypes and omits some of them. This sample has 120,000 to 150,000 clones, with 85% to 90% found just once. Material for sequencing was peripheral blood. This receptor was taken from a woman in her fifties or sixties with active COVID-19. The chain combines TRBV28 with TRBJ2-5; perhaps TRBD1 as D (6 bases). CDR3 protein: CASTGVGRGQETQYF. The CDR3 DNA follows: TGTGCCAGCACAGGGGTCGGCCGGGGCCAAGAGACCCAGTACTTC.